This TCR beta chain was sequenced during a study of CD8+ T cells in alopecia areata. Reverse transcribed after extraction, RNA yielded cDNA as the sequencing template. Some clones are missing from TCRdb's copy, which holds only in-frame ones; the method was immunoSEQ multiplex PCR. The table shows 150,000 to 200,000 clones, with roughly 60% occurring only once. As for this clone: As yet, its antigen is unknown.

General study results and limits: Higher clonality was seen in lesional scalp than in normal scalp, especially in alopecia totalis/universalis.

Germline V lookup: CDR1 SGHTA, CDR2 FQGNSA. The CDR3 totals 15 residues. With V trimmed by 7 bases and J by 2 bases, 9 bases remained unmatched. The treatment is: oral pan-JAK inhibitor, 5-10 mg twice daily. The study team obtained lesional scalp punch biopsies and peripheral blood from alopecia areata patients. The receptor was isolated from a human donor with alopecia areata. V usage is TRBV7-2 and J usage is TRBJ1-2, with 8 nucleotides matching TRBD1. Material: CD4+ T cells sorted from blood, obtained at week 24, from a patient treated with tofacitinib. The CDR3 coding sequence is TGTGCCAGCACCCTAAACAGACAGGGGAACTATGGCTACACCTTC. This sequence encodes CASTLNRQGNYGYTF.